In its sample, the clone carrying this T cell receptor beta chain was seen a few times. Its antigen is unknown. The sample comes from a study of T-cell memory formation after mild COVID-19. Germline V lookup: CDR1 SGHTA, CDR2 FQGNSA. This CDR3 region has 14 residues. V was pared by 4 bases and J by 2 bases, with 10 bases between. The study's findings and limits: From day 15 to 85, contracting clones were balanced between CD4 and CD8, whereas later expanders leaned toward CD4+. Contracting CD4+ clones sat mainly in CM and EM; CD8+ in EMRA.

Constant-segment-primed 5'RACE gave TCR alpha and TCR beta cDNA libraries with sample barcodes and UMIs. Using its own MiXCR run on the 5' RACE reads, TCRdb lists one record per CDR3 protein. The sample includes approximately 390,000 distinct CDR3 sequences, about 17% of them seen just once. The J gene is TRBJ2-3, the V gene TRBV7-2; D unclear. The clonotype was recovered from a man aged 18 to 29 who had mild COVID-19 (a few samples of this study predate the infection). Cell type and time point are not known. The source material was PBMCs or a T cell subset sorted from them (not recorded which). The DNA of the CDR3 is TGTGCCAGCAGCTCCAGGCGAAACACAGATACGCAGTATTTT. Amino acid sequence: CASSSRRNTDTQYF.